The source of this TCR beta chain is a study of blood T cell repertoires in COVID-19. This clone was seen a single time. Method: immunoSEQ multiplex PCR; TCRdb's copy keeps in-frame clones and lacks some. The sample contains 65,000 to 90,000 clones, about four fifths of which appear only once. CDR1 and CDR2 (germline): MDHEN, SYDVKM. V was pared by 3 bases and J by 7 bases, with 8 bases of the junction left unmatched. CDR3 length equals 14 residues. Sequenced: peripheral blood. This chain links TRBV28 with TRBJ2-7; 8 bases are shared with TRBD1. The sequence was collected from a man in his sixties with acute or convalescent COVID-19. CDR3 in DNA: TGTGCCAGCAGTTTGGACAGGGCCCCGAGTGAGCAGTACTTC. As protein: CASSLDRAPSEQYF.